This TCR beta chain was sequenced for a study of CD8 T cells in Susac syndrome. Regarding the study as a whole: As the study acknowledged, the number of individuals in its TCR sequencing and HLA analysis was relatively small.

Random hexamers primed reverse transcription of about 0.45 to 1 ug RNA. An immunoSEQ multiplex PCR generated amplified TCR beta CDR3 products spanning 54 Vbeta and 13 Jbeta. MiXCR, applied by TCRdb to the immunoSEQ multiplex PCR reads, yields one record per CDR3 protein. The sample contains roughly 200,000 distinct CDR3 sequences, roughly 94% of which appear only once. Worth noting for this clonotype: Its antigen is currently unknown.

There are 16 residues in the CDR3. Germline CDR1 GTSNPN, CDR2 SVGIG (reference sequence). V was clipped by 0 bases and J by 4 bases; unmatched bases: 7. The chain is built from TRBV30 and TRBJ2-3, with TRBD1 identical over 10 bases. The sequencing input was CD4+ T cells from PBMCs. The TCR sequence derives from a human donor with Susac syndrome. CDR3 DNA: TGTGCCTGGAGTGTTCTCGGACAGGGGGAATCAGATACGCAGTATTTT. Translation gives CAWSVLGQGESDTQYF.